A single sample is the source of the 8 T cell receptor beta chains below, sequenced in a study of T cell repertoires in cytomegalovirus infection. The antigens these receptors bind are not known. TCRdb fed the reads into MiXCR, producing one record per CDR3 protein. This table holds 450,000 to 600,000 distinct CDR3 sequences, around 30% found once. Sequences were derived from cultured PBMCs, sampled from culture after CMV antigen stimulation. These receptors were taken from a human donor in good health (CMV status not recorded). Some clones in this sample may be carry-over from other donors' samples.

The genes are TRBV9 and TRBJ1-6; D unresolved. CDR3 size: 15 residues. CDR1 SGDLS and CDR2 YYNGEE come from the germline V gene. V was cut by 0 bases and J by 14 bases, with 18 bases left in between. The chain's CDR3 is CASSVEGAAREALHF. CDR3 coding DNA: TGTGCCAGCAGCGTAGAGGGAGCAGCCCGGGAAGCCCTCCACTTT.

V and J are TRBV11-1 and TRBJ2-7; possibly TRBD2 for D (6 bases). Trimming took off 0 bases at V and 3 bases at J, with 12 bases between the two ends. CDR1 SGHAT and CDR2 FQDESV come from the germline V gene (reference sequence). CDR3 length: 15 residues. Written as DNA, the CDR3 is TGTGCCAGCAGCTTAGCACTAGCACCCTACTACGAGCAGTACTTC. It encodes CASSLALAPYYEQYF.

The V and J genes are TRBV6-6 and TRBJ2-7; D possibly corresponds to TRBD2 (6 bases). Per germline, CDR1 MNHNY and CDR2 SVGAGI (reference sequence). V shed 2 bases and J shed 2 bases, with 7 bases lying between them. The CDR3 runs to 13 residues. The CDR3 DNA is TGTGCCAGCAGTTACGGGGGGACCTACGAGCAGTACTTC. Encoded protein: CASSYGGTYEQYF.

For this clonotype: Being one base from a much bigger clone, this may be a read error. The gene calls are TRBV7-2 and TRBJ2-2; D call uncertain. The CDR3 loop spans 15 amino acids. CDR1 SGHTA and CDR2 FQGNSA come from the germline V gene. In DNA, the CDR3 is TGTGTCAGCAGCCCGCGGACGCCCGCCCCCGGGGAGCTGTTTTTT. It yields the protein CVSSPRTPAPGELFF.

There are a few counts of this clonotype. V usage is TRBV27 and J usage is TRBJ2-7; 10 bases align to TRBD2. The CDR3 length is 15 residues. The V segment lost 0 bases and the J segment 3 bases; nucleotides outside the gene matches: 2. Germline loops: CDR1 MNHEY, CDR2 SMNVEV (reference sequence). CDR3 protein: CASSLSASGSYEQYV. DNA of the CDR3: TGTGCCAGCAGTTTATCTGCTAGCGGGAGCTACGAGCAGTACGTC.

DNA of the CDR3: TGTGCCAGCAGCCCTAGGGAGGCCTCAGGGCAGTACGTC. Its translation is CASSPREASGQYV. V is TRBV6-6 and J is TRBJ2-7; possibly TRBD2 for D (6 bases). In germline, CDR1 is MNHNY, CDR2 SVGAGI (reference sequence). This CDR3 has 13 amino acids. V dropped 6 bases and J dropped 9 bases, with 18 bases sitting between them.

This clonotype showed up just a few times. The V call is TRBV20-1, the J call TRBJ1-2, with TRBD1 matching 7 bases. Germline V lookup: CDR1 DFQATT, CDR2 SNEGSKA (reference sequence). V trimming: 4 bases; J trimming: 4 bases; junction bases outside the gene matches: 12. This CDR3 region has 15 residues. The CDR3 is CSATLGKGAGYGYTF. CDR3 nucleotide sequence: TGCAGTGCTACCCTGGGAAAGGGGGCAGGCTATGGCTACACCTTC.

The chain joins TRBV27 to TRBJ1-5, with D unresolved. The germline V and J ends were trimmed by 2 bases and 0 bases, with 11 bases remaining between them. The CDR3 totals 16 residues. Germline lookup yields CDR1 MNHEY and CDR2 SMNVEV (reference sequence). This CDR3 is CASSLIPGDSNQPQHF. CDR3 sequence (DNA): TGTGCCAGCAGTTTAATCCCAGGAGATAGCAATCAGCCCCAGCATTTT.